This entry concerns a single T cell receptor beta chain. What antigen it recognizes has not been identified. No base-level quality is on record; no much larger clone is a single base apart. The trial excluded patients who had a history of autoimmune disease or were on systemic immunosuppression. Peripheral blood for TCR sequencing was drawn from every dose cohort at baseline, at cycle 4 day 1 and at cycle 7 day 1. Samples were obtained from an open-label, multicenter, first-in-human phase I dose-escalation trial of ivuxolimab. Adults with locally advanced or metastatic head and neck squamous cell, hepatocellular, melanoma or renal cell carcinoma were enrolled in the trial. Before TCR sequencing, CD4+ T cells and CD8+ T cells from peripheral blood were sorted into separate populations. The sample comes from a study of OX40 agonist ivuxolimab in advanced cancers. For the study in its entirety: Ivuxolimab, which targeted the costimulatory receptor OX40 (CD134), was an agonistic, fully human IgG2 monoclonal antibody. Intravenous ivuxolimab was administered to patients every 2 weeks at six dose levels: 0.01, 0.1, 0.3, 1.5, 3 and 10 mg/kg. Of the approximately 50 dose-escalation patients, hepatocellular carcinoma was present in 19, melanoma in approximately 15, renal cell carcinoma in 9 and head and neck cancer in 9. The dose-escalation cohort was about 86% male with a mean age of around 62 years, ranging from roughly 23 to 79. Prior anti-PD-1, anti-PD-L1 or anti-CTLA-4 therapy was permitted, and about two fifths of dose-escalation patients had received checkpoint inhibitors. Partial responses occurred in three dose-escalation patients, of whom one had hepatocellular carcinoma and two had cutaneous melanoma. Peripheral TCRbeta sequencing aimed to test whether ivuxolimab altered TCR sequence diversity and caused clonal T-cell expansion. The paper describes the monotherapy dose-escalation part (N ≈ 51 patients) of the phase I trial of ivuxolimab.

Genomic DNA was extracted from sorted cells for sequencing of the TCRbeta CDR3 region. The immunoSEQ Assay was used for sequencing of TCRbeta CDR3 regions. This is the immuneACCESS table as TCRdb keeps it, with only in-frame sequences that have V and J called. A part of the clones is gone; compared with another copy, unresolved V genes explain less than half, and the rest is unexplained. For this sample there are about 45,000 clones; approximately 91% appear just once. The ten most abundant clones make up about 20% of the sample. General conclusions and limits of the study: Low levels of normalized T-cell clonal expansion were also seen in some patients who did not respond. In the 0.1-3.0 mg/kg groups, partial responders had among the lowest normalized peripheral clonal expansion, particularly in CD8+ T cells. After ivuxolimab, expanded clones were on average more numerous among CD8+ T cells than among CD4+ T cells. At doses from 0.1 to 3.0 mg/kg, clonal expansion was seen in both CD4+ and CD8+ blood T cells between baseline and week 6. Antigen specificity was not determined for the clonally expanded peripheral T cells.

The CDR3 runs 15 residues from the cysteine to the phenylalanine. Only CDR3 DNA is held: 45 bases, read in frame from base 1. The germline V gene (reference sequence) provides CDR1 SEHNR and CDR2 FQNEAQ. This chain is built from TRBV7-9 and TRBJ2-5; 11 central bases correspond to TRBD1. The DNA end lines up better with TRBJ2-7; the J call may be wrong. This TCR came from an adult with an advanced solid tumor such as melanoma, head and neck, liver or kidney cancer. Specimen: CD4+ or CD8+ T cells sorted from blood, collected in a trial of the OX40 agonist ivuxolimab. The CDR3 protein sequence reads: CASSYPDRGLAEQYF. In nucleotides, the sequence is TGTGCCAGCAGCTATCCGGACAGGGGGCTCGCCGAGCAGTACTTC.